Below are 2 T cell receptor beta chains sequenced from a single sample in a study of blood T cell repertoires in COVID-19. Sequencing was performed with immunoSEQ multiplex PCR; in TCRdb, only in-frame clones are kept and a portion is missing. The sample holds about 100,000 clones; about 88% are singletons and the top ten take 7% to 9%. The specimen was peripheral blood. These receptors originate from a man aged 25-45 years in a cohort sampled during active COVID-19.

The genes are TRBV6-5 and TRBJ2-3; 12 nucleotides match TRBD1. This CDR3 has 15 amino acids. Per the germline V gene, CDR1 is MNHEY and CDR2 is SVGAGI. The V gene end was trimmed by 6 bases and the J gene end by 6 bases; junction bases not matched to a gene: 7. The CDR3 coding sequence is TGTGCCAGCAGGCGAGGGACAGGGGGCAGGGATACGCAGTATTTT. Protein: CASRRGTGGRDTQYF.

For the CDR3, the DNA is TGCGCCAGCCCCCGAGGGCCAGGGGAGGGCGAGACCCAGTACTTC. It codes for CASPRGPGEGETQYF. This chain links TRBV5-1 with TRBJ2-5, with D possibly being TRBD2 (7 bases). The CDR3 sequence is 15 residues long. Germline V gene sequence: CDR1 SGHRS, CDR2 YFSETQ. V dropped 7 bases and J dropped 5 bases, with 21 bases sitting between them. Full variable domain (rest looked up from reference TRBV5-1 and TRBJ2-5): KAGVTQTPRYLIKTRGQQVTLSCSPISGHRSVSWYQQTPGQGLQFLFEYFSETQRNKGNFPGRFSGRQFSNSRSEMNVSTLELGDSALYLCASPRGPGEGETQYFGPGTRLLVL.